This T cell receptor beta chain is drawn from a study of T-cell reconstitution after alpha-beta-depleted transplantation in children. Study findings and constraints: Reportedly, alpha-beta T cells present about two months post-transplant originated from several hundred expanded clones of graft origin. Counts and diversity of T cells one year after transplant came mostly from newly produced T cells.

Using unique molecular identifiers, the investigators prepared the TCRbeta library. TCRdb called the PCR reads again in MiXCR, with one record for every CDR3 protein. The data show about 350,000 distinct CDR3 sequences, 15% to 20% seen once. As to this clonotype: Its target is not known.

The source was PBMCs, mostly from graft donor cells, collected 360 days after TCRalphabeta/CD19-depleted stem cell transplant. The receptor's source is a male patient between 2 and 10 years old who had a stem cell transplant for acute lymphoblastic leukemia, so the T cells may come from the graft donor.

CDR3 protein: CSAAGLADQETQYF. The DNA for the CDR3 is TGCAGTGCTGCGGGACTAGCAGACCAAGAGACCCAGTACTTC. The V call is TRBV20-1, the J call TRBJ2-5; 9 nucleotides line up with TRBD2. Trimming took 5 bases from V and 0 from J; bases not matched to a gene: 4. The germline CDR1 and CDR2 sequences are DFQATT and SNEGSKA (reference sequence). The CDR3 is 14 amino acids.